This T cell receptor beta chain came from a study of T cell responses to AZD1222 COVID-19 vaccine. Study observations and caveats: Seropositive AZD1222 recipients at baseline numbered only 5 or 6.

V shed 0 bases, J shed 6 bases, and the junction held 4 bases outside the gene matches. The CDR3 has 15 amino acids. Germline CDR1 LNHNV, CDR2 YYDKDF (reference sequence). Notes on this clone: What it recognizes is unknown.

TCRdb keeps only in-frame clones here, not all; method: immunoSEQ multiplex PCR. The sample includes about 63,000 clones, around 82% of them seen just once. The source of this sequence is an adult who received the AZD1222 COVID-19 vaccine. This material consisted of peripheral blood, taken 28 days after the second AZD1222 dose. The V call is TRBV15, the J call TRBJ2-7; 11 nucleotides align to TRBD2. Here the CDR3 DNA reads TGTGCCACCAGCAGAGAACTAGCGGGGGATGGCGAGCAGTACTTC. Encoded protein: CATSRELAGDGEQYF.